This T cell receptor (beta chain) was found in a study of cytomegalovirus exposure and HLA in healthy donors (dated by TCRdb to about 2017). Notes on the research overall: In an earlier analysis of around 540 of the donors, less than 350 Gb of sequence data and 90 million to 120 million unique TCR beta sequences from about 190 million T cells were reported. An early release that covered fewer than 800 HLA-typed donors contained about 300 gigabases of sequencing data and approximately 85 million unique TCR sequences. Among the approximately 400 genotyped donors, under 90% belonged to the genetic ancestry cluster associated with self-reported Caucasian donors. The study aimed to test whether cataloging public T cell receptors could reveal signatures of past pathogen exposure. Using immunosequencing, the study profiled T cell repertoires from about 610 subjects and related those repertoires to cytomegalovirus serostatus. Besides the first cohort of more than 650 subjects, a separate validation cohort made up of 120 different subjects was used. The study combined high-throughput TCR immunosequencing, statistical association of individual TCRs with disease status, and machine learning to predict cytomegalovirus infection status. A later analysis re-analyzed previously published TCR beta repertoires from 600 to 850 donors and added high-resolution HLA genotyping to study TCR occurrence patterns. The later analysis used no new phenotypic data to find candidate immune exposures, relying instead on TCR beta sequences and their occurrence across donors. To decide whether each TCR beta V gene segment behaved as functional or pseudogenic, an earlier analysis of approximately 600 of the donors relied on high-throughput TCR beta sequencing. Donor age, sex, ethnicity and CMV serostatus were compiled alongside the repertoire data. Genome-wide SNP genotypes for about 60% of the 666 donors were used in a later genetic analysis, which treated that subset as a discovery cohort. Every repertoire in the discovery cohort had been generated on one and the same sequencing platform. Class I and class II HLA loci were covered by the typing at four-digit resolution. The number of typed donors differed by locus: 629-630 for A, B, C, DRB1 and DQB1; 500 to 550 for DQA1; 606 for DPA1; and around 470 for DPB1. Because of strong linkage in the cohort, five DR-DQ haplotypes were treated as single units for association and clustering. Among 300 to 500 genotyped donors of the cohort, an average of approximately 240,000 unique TCR beta nucleotide sequences was sequenced per donor, of which about 19% were non-productive.

Broad study findings and their caveats: A cluster of highly shared sequence variants was judged likely to represent a technical artifact of the sequencing pipeline. Because HLA typing was missing for some donors at each locus, association tests included only the typed subset. In a later analysis, HLA-associated TCR beta chains were found to be more clonally expanded and to have lower generation probabilities than equally common non-associated chains. The 87-base-pair reads could not distinguish some IMGT-functional V segments, including TRBV6-2 and TRBV6-3, so those segments were excluded. Strong co-occurrence of HLA alleles, especially DR and DQ, made assigning TCR associations to individual alleles difficult. V-gene and J-gene trimming of TCR beta chains was associated with a missense DCLRE1C variant in a later genetic analysis, and the association was replicated in an independent cohort. Linkage disequilibrium might explain the correlated functional status among segregating V segments, but an unknown experimental factor could not be excluded. The classifier was reported to diagnose cytomegalovirus status with high specificity and sensitivity in both the original and validation cohorts. The study listed 164 TCR beta chains as associated with cytomegalovirus. Specific HLA alleles were associated with more than 15,000 TCR beta sequences at a false discovery rate of 0.05 in a later analysis. A further reported finding was that TCR beta sequences accurately predicted the HLA-A and HLA-B alleles for most subjects in the first cohort. This cohort had only TCR beta chains sequenced, and the lack of alpha or paired-chain data limited which features could be detected. Most CMV-associated TCR beta chains appeared to be HLA-restricted in a later analysis, and the HLA associations seemed to be driven largely by CMV exposure. Compared with the 666-donor mean, donors in an Asian-associated ancestry cluster had fewer N-insertions in productive TCRs, according to a later genetic analysis. In a later analysis, the rate of TCR association differed among HLA loci, with DRB1 alleles having the most associated TCRs and HLA-C alleles having the fewest. Presence/absence analyses assumed roughly uniform sequencing depth across donors, an assumption that may not hold. While some public TCRs were present in many individuals, most TCR sequences turned up only very rarely across donors. The only immune exposure information available for the cohort was CMV serostatus. Because counts were too low, about 18 rarely observed V segments, including chromosome 9 orphons, were excluded from the earlier analysis of 587 of the donors. An earlier analysis of around 500 of the donors showed that most TCR beta V segments appeared in productive rearrangements either about 87% or about 30% of the time, which broadly matched IMGT annotations. According to a later analysis, parvovirus B19, influenza, CMV and Epstein-Barr virus appeared linked to several top co-occurrence clusters. It was suggested by the authors that the approach could potentially be generalized to other disease states and immunological phenotypes. Three of the identified cytomegalovirus-associated TCR beta chains were confirmed in vitro to be specific for cytomegalovirus antigens.

From the cysteine through the phenylalanine, the CDR3 covers 19 amino acids. Only CDR3 DNA remains: 57 bases, in frame from the first base. The germline V gene provides CDR1 SGHRS and CDR2 YFSETQ. Germline trimming amounts to 0 bases on V and 0 bases on J, with 4 as the count of junction bases outside the gene matches. Library preparation employed the immunoSEQ multiplex PCR assay. For the multiplex PCR, a mixture combining 60 forward primers for TCR Vbeta segments and 13 reverse primers for TCR Jbeta segments was used. The CDR3 region of rearranged TCR beta genes was amplified from genomic DNA with a multiplex PCR assay. On the Illumina HiSeq System, the amplified TCR beta libraries were sequenced as 87-base-pair reads. The paper's processing steps were these. Across the 700 or so repertoires, a later analysis counted 60 million to 90 million unique TCR beta chains, around 10 million of which were shared by at least two donors. Raw reads were error-corrected and collapsed into unique sequences with a nearest-neighbor algorithm that merged closely related sequences to remove PCR and sequencing errors. To assign V, D and J gene segments, CDR3 sequences were aligned to IMGT reference sequences. For a sequence to be retained, a match of at least six nucleotides to both a V gene segment and a J gene segment was required. A rearrangement counted as productive if the CDR3 had no stop codons and remained in frame with V and J, and every other rearrangement counted as non-productive. CDR3 was defined according to IMGT convention as the region running from the second conserved V-encoded cysteine to the conserved J-encoded phenylalanine. The earlier analysis of fewer than 750 of the donors excluded sequences that lacked an unambiguous match to a single V gene segment. An earlier analysis of almost 600 of the donors classified V segments as functional when productive rearrangements were above 56.7% and as segregating when the standard deviation between donors was above 5%. A statistical classification framework was developed to diagnose cytomegalovirus status using the catalog of TCR beta chain sequences. V and J gene assignment, in a later analysis, came from comparing TCR nucleotide sequences with IMGT/GENE-DB human TR gene sequences. Using the TCRdist pipeline, a later analysis assigned CDR3 sequences along with most-parsimonious VDJ recombination scenarios. A later analysis defined each TCR beta chain by its CDR3 amino acid sequence plus V-gene family, and excluded reads lacking a unique V-gene family. In a later analysis, around 600 highly shared, low-generation-probability nucleotide sequences were removed to address suspected cross-contamination and a sequencing artifact. A later analysis calculated a clonal expansion index for each public chain from normalized within-repertoire ranks of inferred template counts. In a later analysis, generation probabilities were computed with a VDJ recombination model fitted to out-of-frame rearrangements, and the resulting probabilities were checked against IGoR. Hypergeometric tests were used in a later analysis to score TCR-TCR, TCR-HLA and TCR-CMV co-occurrence, with a repertoire-size bias correction applied to the TCR pairs. False discovery rates were estimated in a later analysis by permuting HLA or CMV assignments 20 times. In a later analysis, co-occurring TCRs were grouped with DBSCAN, and TCRdist sequence similarity was added when clustering was performed within HLA-allele-positive subsets. For co-occurrence clustering, repertoires with fewer than 30,000 or more than 120,000 public chains were excluded, along with a handful of repertoires with anomalous nucleotide sharing. This is the immuneACCESS table as TCRdb keeps it, with only in-frame sequences that have V and J called. A part of the clones is gone; compared with another copy, unresolved V genes explain less than half, and the rest is unexplained. V and J calls and clone size come straight from that table; D and trimming were deduced from the DNA. The sample data list about 130,000 clones, and 80% to 90% of these were observed just once. Approximately 2.5% of the sample belongs to the ten largest clones.

The cohort comprised 710 or so healthy bone marrow donors. At the time of sampling, every cohort member was nominally healthy, though immune exposures that went unrecorded were likely present. The donor was CMV seronegative and was included in the group of a few hundred seronegative cohort members. Each donor provided a peripheral blood sample, and peripheral blood mononuclear cells were used for TCR beta sequencing. Genomic DNA was extracted from the blood cell samples with the Qiagen DNeasy Blood Extraction Kit. As concerns this clone: It has no known antigen specificity. Base qualities were left out, and no much larger clone turns up one base away.

Sequenced sample: PBMCs. This chain joins TRBV5-1 to TRBJ2-1, and TRBD2 aligns with 15 junction nucleotides. The sequence derives from a man aged 50-59 years in good health and CMV-seronegative. The nucleotides are TGCGCCAGCAGCTTGGCAGGGACTAGCGGGGGGAGCTCCTACAATGAGCAGTTCTTC. Translated, it gives CASSLAGTSGGSSYNEQFF.